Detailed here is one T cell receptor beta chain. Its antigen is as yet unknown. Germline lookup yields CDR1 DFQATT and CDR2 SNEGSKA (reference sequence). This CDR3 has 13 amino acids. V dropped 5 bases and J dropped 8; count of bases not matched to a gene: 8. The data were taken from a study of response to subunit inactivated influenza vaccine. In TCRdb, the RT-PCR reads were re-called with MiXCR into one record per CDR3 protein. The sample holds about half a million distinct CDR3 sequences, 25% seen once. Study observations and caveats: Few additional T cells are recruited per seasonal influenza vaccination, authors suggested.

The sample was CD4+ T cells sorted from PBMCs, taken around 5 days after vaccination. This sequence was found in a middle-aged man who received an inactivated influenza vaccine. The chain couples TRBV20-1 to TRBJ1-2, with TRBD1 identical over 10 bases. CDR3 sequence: CSAEDRGILGYTF. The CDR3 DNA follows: TGCAGTGCTGAGGACAGGGGGATTTTAGGCTACACCTTC.